Shown below are 24 T cell receptor beta chains from a single sample sequenced in a study of neurological immune-mediated disorders. TCRdb recomputed calls from the 5' RACE reads with MiXCR, one row per CDR3 protein. This repertoire shows 39,000 or so distinct CDR3 sequences, 2% to 2.5% found once; its top ten account for 9.5% to 15%. The sequenced sample consisted of PBMCs. The source of these receptors is a man aged 25 to 40 with multiple sclerosis.

The table lists this clonotype with many counts. For the CDR3, the DNA is TGTGCCAGCAGTTTGGCAGGGGTTCAAGAGACCCAGTACTTC. Its protein is CASSLAGVQETQYF. The chain joins TRBV28 to TRBJ2-5, with a weak D call TRBD1 (6 bases). V lost 3 bases to trimming and J lost 2 bases, with 10 bases between them. The germline V gene has CDR1 MDHEN and CDR2 SYDVKM. The CDR3 is 14 amino acids. The whole variable domain, remainder taken from reference TRBV28 and TRBJ2-5, is DVKVTQSSRYLVKRTGEKVFLECVQDMDHENMFWYRQDPGLGLRLIYFSYDVKMKEKGDIPEGYSVSREKKERFSLILESASTNQTSMYLCASSLAGVQETQYFGPGTRLLVL.

The table lists this clonotype with many counts. The rearrangement joins TRBV5-1 to TRBJ1-4; D not certain. V was pared by 0 bases and J by 0 bases, with 3 bases between. The CDR3 is 14 amino acids. Germline assignment: CDR1 SGHRS and CDR2 YFSETQ. The CDR3 protein is CASSLAATNEKLFF. The CDR3 nucleotides are TGCGCCAGCAGCTTGGCAGCAACTAATGAAAAACTGTTTTTT.

This clonotype has ten or more counts. The V call is TRBV7-9, the J call TRBJ2-2, with 8 bases fitting TRBD1. Germline V CDR1 and CDR2: SEHNR, FQNEAQ (reference sequence). Trimming removed 5 bases from V and 4 bases from J; junction bases left unmatched: 6. This CDR3 comprises 15 residues. CDR3: CASSPRTGFTGELFF. In nucleotides, the CDR3 is TGTGCCAGCAGCCCCCGGACAGGGTTCACCGGGGAGCTGTTTTTT.

This clonotype appeared many times. The V gene is TRBV28, the J gene TRBJ1-5; D uncertain. The CDR3 consists of 16 residues. The germline V and J ends were trimmed by 3 bases and 3 bases, with 15 bases remaining between them. Germline CDR1 and CDR2: MDHEN and SYDVKM. The CDR3 spells CASSLFSGADNQPQHF. Here the CDR3 DNA reads TGTGCCAGCAGTTTGTTCAGTGGAGCCGACAATCAGCCCCAGCATTTT.

Of note for this clonotype: This may be a read error: a much more frequent sequence differs by one nucleotide. This sequence joins TRBV7-2 and TRBJ2-3; no reliable D call. Trimming took off 5 bases at V and 5 bases at J, with 17 bases between the two ends. Germline V gene lookup returns CDR1 SGHTA and CDR2 FQGNSA. The CDR3 runs to 15 residues. As DNA, the CDR3 is TGTGCCAGCAGCCGTCTGGGCCCTACAAAAGATACGCAGTATTTT. Translated: CASSRLGPTKDTQYF.

This clonotype was recorded at least ten times. This sequence joins TRBV7-9 and TRBJ2-5; TRBD1 matches 9 bases. Germline V gene sequence: CDR1 SEHNR, CDR2 FQNEAQ (reference sequence). The V segment lost 6 bases and the J segment 5 bases; nucleotides outside the gene matches: 10. The CDR3 is made up of 15 amino acids. The CDR3 DNA reads TGTGCCAGCAGGTCCCCGGGACAGGGAGGCGAGACCCAGTACTTC. This sequence encodes CASRSPGQGGETQYF.

This clonotype was counted at least ten times. The chain is built from TRBV15 and TRBJ1-2, with TRBD1 matching 10 bases. The CDR3 contains 15 residues. The junction had 4 bases not matched to a gene; V was cut back by 1 base and J by 5 bases. Germline assignment: CDR1 LNHNV and CDR2 YYDKDF (reference sequence). Written as DNA, the CDR3 is TGTGCCACCAGCAGAGGCGAGGGACAGGGGTATGGCTACACCTTC. Residues: CATSRGEGQGYGYTF.

This clonotype was picked up many times. The chain uses TRBV20-1 and TRBJ2-7; 8 nucleotides agree with TRBD2. Unmatched junction bases numbered 7, after V lost 3 bases and J lost 0 bases. Germline V gene sequence: CDR1 DFQATT, CDR2 SNEGSKA (reference sequence). The CDR3 consists of 15 residues. CDR3 in amino acids: CSARSGTSVSYEQYF. The CDR3 DNA sequence: TGCAGTGCTAGGTCCGGGACTAGTGTCTCCTACGAGCAGTACTTC.

This clonotype has ten or more counts. The chain uses TRBV6-5 and TRBJ1-1; possibly TRBD1 for D (5 bases). The CDR3 totals 15 residues. Germline V gene lookup returns CDR1 MNHEY and CDR2 SVGAGI. V was cut by 0 bases and J by 4 bases, with 12 bases left in between. The CDR3 nucleotides are TGTGCCAGCAGTTACTCGACGGGGGGGAGCACTGAAGCTTTCTTT. Residues: CASSYSTGGSTEAFF.

This clonotype was recorded at least ten times. The rearrangement joins TRBV6-2 or TRBV6-3 to TRBJ2-5, with 7 bases matching TRBD1. Trimming cost V 6 bases and J 7 bases; bases outside gene matches: 8. The germline V gene encodes CDR1 MNHEY and CDR2 SVGEGT. The CDR3 contains 13 residues. The CDR3 region is CASSRDRDRTQYF. DNA of the CDR3: TGTGCCAGCAGCCGAGACAGGGACAGGACCCAGTACTTC.

This clonotype was detected ten times or more. V gene TRBV29-1 combines with J gene TRBJ1-1; D is possibly TRBD1 (6 bases). Looked up from germline, CDR1 is SQVTM and CDR2 is ANQGSEA. Trimming removed 6 bases at V and 1 base at J, with 12 bases between. The CDR3 runs 13 residues. CDR3 in amino acids: CSVTGTKNTEAFF. The DNA for the CDR3 is TGCAGCGTGACCGGGACAAAGAACACTGAAGCTTTCTTT.

This clonotype was picked up many times. This chain's CDR3 is CASSEGVSYEQYF. For the CDR3, the DNA is TGTGCCAGCAGTGAGGGAGTCTCCTACGAGCAGTACTTC. The chain employs TRBV2 and TRBJ2-7; tentative D call: TRBD2 (5 bases). Germline V gene data show CDR1 as SNHLY and CDR2 as FYNNEI. V was trimmed by 3 bases and J by 0 bases, leaving 6 bases between them. The CDR3 is 13 residues long.

This clonotype appeared many times. An end of the junction does not agree with germline; a read error may underlie this. V usage is TRBV25-1 and J usage is TRBJ2-7; D unresolved. Germline V gives CDR1 MGHDK, CDR2 SYGVNS. This CDR3 region has 13 residues. CDR3 bases: TGTGACAGCAGTGACCCCCCAGGTTACGAGCAGTACTTC. It codes for CDSSDPPGYEQYF.

This clonotype appeared a few times. The junction does not match germline at one end; this may be a read error. This chain joins TRBV20-1 and TRBJ1-6; 9 bases line up with TRBD1. The CDR3 has 15 residues. Germline V CDR1 and CDR2: DFQATT, SNEGSKA (reference sequence). CDR3 DNA sequence: TGCACTGCTGAGTTTACCGGGACAGGGAGTTCAACCCTCAACTTT. It codes for CTAEFTGTGSSTLNF.

This clonotype was picked up many times. The chain is built from TRBV7-2 and TRBJ2-7; 8 nucleotides match TRBD1. The CDR3 sequence is 15 residues long. CDR1 is SGHTA, CDR2 FQGNSA, per germline. V shed 4 bases and J 2 bases; nucleotides not matched to a gene: 7. This CDR3 reads CASSYRTGLTYEQYF. The CDR3, as DNA: TGTGCCAGCAGCTACCGGACAGGGCTTACCTACGAGCAGTACTTC. Based on the CDR3 plus reference TRBV7-2 and TRBJ2-7, the full variable domain is GAGVSQSPSNKVTEKGKDVELRCDPISGHTALYWYRQSLGQGLEFLIYFQGNSAPDKSGLPSDRFSAERTGGSVSTLTIQRTQQEDSAVYLCASSYRTGLTYEQYFGPGTRLTVT.

This clonotype came up many times. The V gene is TRBV12-3 or TRBV12-4, the J gene TRBJ1-1, with 7 positions matching TRBD1. The V segment lost 6 bases and the J segment 10 bases; nucleotides outside the gene matches: 8. CDR3 length equals 12 residues. The CDR3 protein is CASRVTGVPAFF. DNA for the CDR3: TGTGCCAGCAGAGTTACAGGGGTGCCAGCTTTCTTT.

This clonotype has a count of ten or more. This chain uses TRBV15 with TRBJ2-1; 13 bases agree with TRBD2. Trimming at V came to 4 bases and at J to 9 bases, leaving 3 bases not matched to a gene. CDR1 is LNHNV, CDR2 YYDKDF, per germline (reference sequence). The CDR3 has 14 amino acids. CDR3 amino acids: CATSIGLAGAEQFF. For the CDR3, the DNA is TGTGCCACCAGCATAGGACTAGCGGGAGCTGAGCAGTTCTTC.

The chain joins TRBV5-1 to TRBJ2-1; 8 bases map to TRBD1. The CDR3 is made up of 15 amino acids. CDR1 and CDR2 from the germline V gene are SGHRS and YFSETQ. The ends lost 0 bases at V and 8 bases at J; junction bases unmatched: 7. CDR3 protein: CASSLGDRFMDEQFF. The CDR3 DNA follows: TGCGCCAGCAGCTTGGGGGACAGGTTTATGGATGAGCAGTTCTTC.

At least ten counts were recorded for this clonotype. V and J are TRBV5-1 and TRBJ1-4; D ambiguous. The length of the CDR3 is 16 residues. Germline values: CDR1 SGHRS, CDR2 YFSETQ. V lost 0 bases to trimming and J lost 0 bases, with 9 bases between them. CDR3: CASSLDRAATNEKLFF. CDR3 DNA sequence: TGCGCCAGCAGCTTGGACAGAGCAGCAACTAATGAAAAACTGTTTTTT. The full variable domain, with the rest looked up from reference TRBV5-1 and TRBJ1-4, is KAGVTQTPRYLIKTRGQQVTLSCSPISGHRSVSWYQQTPGQGLQFLFEYFSETQRNKGNFPGRFSGRQFSNSRSEMNVSTLELGDSALYLCASSLDRAATNEKLFFGSGTQLSVL.

This clonotype was recorded many times. The rearrangement links TRBV7-2 to TRBJ2-3; D is perhaps TRBD2 (6 bases). The CDR3 has 15 residues. Trimming took off 5 bases at V and 5 bases at J, with 17 bases between the two ends. Per germline, CDR1 SGHTA and CDR2 FQGNSA. CDR3 residues: CASSNRLGRRDTQYF. DNA of the CDR3: TGTGCCAGCAGCAATCGACTAGGGCGGAGAGATACGCAGTATTTT.

At least ten counts were recorded for this clonotype. The chain couples TRBV20-1 to TRBJ2-5, with TRBD1 as a possible D gene (5 bases). V lost 5 bases and J 4 bases, leaving 11 bases between the germline ends. The V gene's germline CDR1 is DFQATT and CDR2 SNEGSKA (reference sequence). CDR3 size: 12 residues. CDR3 DNA: TGCAGTGCTCCCGGGCAGGGAGAGACCCAGTACTTC. Translation gives CSAPGQGETQYF.

This clonotype was observed at least ten times. The J gene is TRBJ2-7, the V gene TRBV20-1, with 7 bases aligning to TRBD2. The V gene's germline CDR1 is DFQATT and CDR2 SNEGSKA (reference sequence). This CDR3 comprises 14 residues. Trimming at V came to 0 bases and at J to 3 bases, leaving 5 bases not matched to a gene. CDR3 DNA: TGCAGTGCTAGAGAGGGACTAAGCGGCTACGAGCAGTACTTC. The encoded protein is CSAREGLSGYEQYF.

This clonotype was picked up many times. This rearrangement joins TRBV20-1 to TRBJ1-4; D is unresolved. This CDR3 is 15 amino acids long. Germline V gives CDR1 DFQATT, CDR2 SNEGSKA (reference sequence). The V gene lost 1 base and the J gene lost 3 bases, with 12 bases spanning the gap. CDR3 DNA sequence: TGCAGTGCTAGAGTGAAAGTTACGGCTAATGAAAAACTGTTTTTT. Translation gives CSARVKVTANEKLFF.

This clonotype was counted at least ten times. V usage is TRBV15 and J usage is TRBJ2-5; D unresolved. This CDR3 is 13 amino acids long. Germline V gene data show CDR1 as LNHNV and CDR2 as YYDKDF (reference sequence). Trimming cost V 0 bases and J 2 bases, with 4 bases left between them. The CDR3 DNA reads as TGTGCCACCAGCAGAGATCAGCAAGAGACCCAGTACTTC. Residues: CATSRDQQETQYF.